This TCR beta chain was recovered during a study of PD-L1 blockade in urothelial cancer. Study in general: Atezolizumab (1,200 mg intravenously every 3 weeks) began in 2014 for patients. Median T cell yield from blood was 110,000 to 150,000. Blood drawn 3 weeks (second dose) and 6 weeks after treatment start was analyzed.

Produced via immunoSEQ multiplex PCR; TCRdb's table is partial and in-frame only. The sample carries roughly 49,000 clones, 87% recorded once. Comment on this clone: What it recognizes is unknown.

Study results and caveats: Pretreatment TCR clonality in blood under the median foretold superior survival.

The sample consisted of PBMCs, taken around atezolizumab (anti-PD-L1) treatment. This clonotype was sampled from a man in his 60s with urothelial cancer.

In DNA form, the CDR3 reads TGTGCCAGCAGCCAAGGAGAACGCTACGAGCAGTACTTC. It encodes CASSQGERYEQYF. The chain uses TRBV4-2 and TRBJ2-7; D gene uncertain. This CDR3 spans 13 amino acids. V shed 1 base and J shed 3 bases, with 7 bases lying between them. CDR1 and CDR2 from the germline V gene are LGHNA and YNFKEQ.